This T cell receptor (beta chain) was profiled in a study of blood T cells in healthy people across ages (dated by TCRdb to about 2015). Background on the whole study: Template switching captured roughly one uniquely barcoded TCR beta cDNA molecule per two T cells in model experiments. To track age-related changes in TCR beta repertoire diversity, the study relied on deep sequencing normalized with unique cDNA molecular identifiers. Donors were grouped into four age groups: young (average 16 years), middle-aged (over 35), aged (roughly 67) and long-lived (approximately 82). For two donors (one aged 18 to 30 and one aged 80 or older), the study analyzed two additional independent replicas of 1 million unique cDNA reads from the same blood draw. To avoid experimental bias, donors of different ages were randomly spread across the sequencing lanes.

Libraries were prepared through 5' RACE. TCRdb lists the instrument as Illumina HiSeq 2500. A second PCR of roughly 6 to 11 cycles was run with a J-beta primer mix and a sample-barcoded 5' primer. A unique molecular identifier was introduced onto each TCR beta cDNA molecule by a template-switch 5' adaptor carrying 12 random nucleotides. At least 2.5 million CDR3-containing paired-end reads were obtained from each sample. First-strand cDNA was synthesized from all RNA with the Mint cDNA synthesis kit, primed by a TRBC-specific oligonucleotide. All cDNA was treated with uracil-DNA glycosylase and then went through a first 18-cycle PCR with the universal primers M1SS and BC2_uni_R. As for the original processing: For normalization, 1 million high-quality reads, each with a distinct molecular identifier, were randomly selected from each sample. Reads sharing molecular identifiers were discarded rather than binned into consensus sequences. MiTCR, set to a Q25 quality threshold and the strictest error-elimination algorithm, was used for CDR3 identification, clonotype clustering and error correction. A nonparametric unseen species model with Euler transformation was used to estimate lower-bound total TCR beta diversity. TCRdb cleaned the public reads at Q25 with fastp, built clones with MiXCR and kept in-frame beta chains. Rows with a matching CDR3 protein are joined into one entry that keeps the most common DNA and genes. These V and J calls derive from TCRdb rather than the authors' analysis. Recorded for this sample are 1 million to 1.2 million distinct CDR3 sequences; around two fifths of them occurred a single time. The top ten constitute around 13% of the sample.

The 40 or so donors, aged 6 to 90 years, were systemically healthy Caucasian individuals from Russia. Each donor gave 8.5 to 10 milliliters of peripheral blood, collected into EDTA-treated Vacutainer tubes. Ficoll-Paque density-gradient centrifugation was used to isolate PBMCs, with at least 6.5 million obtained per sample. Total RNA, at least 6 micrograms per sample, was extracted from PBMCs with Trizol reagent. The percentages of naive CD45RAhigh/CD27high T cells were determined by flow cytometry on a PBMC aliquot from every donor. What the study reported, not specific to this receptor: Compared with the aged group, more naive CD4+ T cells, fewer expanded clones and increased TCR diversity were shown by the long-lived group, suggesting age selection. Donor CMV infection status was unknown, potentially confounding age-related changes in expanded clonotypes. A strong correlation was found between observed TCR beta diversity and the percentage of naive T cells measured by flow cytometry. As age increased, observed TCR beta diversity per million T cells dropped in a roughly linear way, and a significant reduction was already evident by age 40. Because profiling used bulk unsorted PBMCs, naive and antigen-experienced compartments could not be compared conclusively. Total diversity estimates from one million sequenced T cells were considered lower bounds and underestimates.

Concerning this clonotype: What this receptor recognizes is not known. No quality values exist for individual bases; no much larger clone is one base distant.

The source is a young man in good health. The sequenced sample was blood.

The CDR3 corresponds to CASSHEGGDQPQHF. The DNA sequence follows: TGTGCCAGCAGCCATGAGGGAGGCGATCAGCCCCAGCATTTT. This chain is built from TRBV7-9 and TRBJ1-5, with the D gene not confidently named. The CDR3 contains 14 residues, cysteine and phenylalanine counted. Only CDR3 DNA remains: 42 bases, in frame from the first base. The germline V gene (reference sequence) sets CDR1 to SEHNR and CDR2 to FQNEAQ. V drops 5 bases and J drops 5 bases, leaving 13 bases in between.